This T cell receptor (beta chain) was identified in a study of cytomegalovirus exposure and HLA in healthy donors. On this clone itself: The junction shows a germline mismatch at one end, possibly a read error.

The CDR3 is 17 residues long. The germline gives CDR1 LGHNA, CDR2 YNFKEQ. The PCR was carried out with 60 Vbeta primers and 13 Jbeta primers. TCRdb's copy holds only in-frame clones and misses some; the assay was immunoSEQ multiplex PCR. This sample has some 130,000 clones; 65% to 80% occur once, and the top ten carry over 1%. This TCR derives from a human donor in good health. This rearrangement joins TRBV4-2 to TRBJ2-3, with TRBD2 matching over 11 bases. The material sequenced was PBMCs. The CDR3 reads CVSSQEPSGGPWDTQYF. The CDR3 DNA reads TGTGTCAGCAGCCAAGAGCCTAGCGGGGGGCCTTGGGATACGCAGTATTTT.